This TCR beta chain was recorded in a study of blood T cell repertoires in COVID-19. Study-level information: The United States, Italy and Spain were the sources of the acute and convalescent COVID-19 samples. In each case, the material was cDNA or gDNA derived from T cells, B-cell-depleted T cells, or PBMCs.

The V gene's germline CDR1 is MNHEY and CDR2 SVGAGI. The CDR3 spans 15 residues. The V and J ends lost 5 bases and 2 bases respectively, with 16 bases between them. How the authors handled the data: Reference gene primers were amplified, and this amplification served to estimate nucleated cell counts. The assay was immunoSEQ multiplex PCR, and TCRdb's table has in-frame clones only and misses some. That table gives V, J and clone size, and the DNA gave D and trimming. There are roughly 200,000 clones in the sample; 80% to 90% occur only once, and about 11% lies in the top ten. Seattle cases were enrolled at active infection and followed longitudinally.

Source material: peripheral blood. The chain uses TRBV6-5 and TRBJ2-7; D gene uncertain. The receptor's source is a woman aged 80 or over with COVID-19, enrolled during active disease. The chain's CDR3 is CASSRKTDVAYEQYF. The CDR3 DNA follows: TGTGCCAGCAGTCGAAAGACTGACGTGGCCTACGAGCAGTACTTC.